Below, 22 T cell receptor beta chains from the same sample are listed, as sequenced in a study of cytomegalovirus exposure and HLA in healthy donors. PCR primers comprised 60 Vbeta and 13 Jbeta primers. Clones were read by immunoSEQ multiplex PCR, and TCRdb kept only the in-frame ones, dropping some. This sample has 100,000 or so clones, with approximately 80% found just once. The specimen sequenced was PBMCs. The receptors were sampled from a man aged 25-45 years in good health and CMV-seropositive.

The chain is built from TRBV11-1 and TRBJ2-7; 12 nucleotides agree with TRBD2. The CDR3 is made up of 14 amino acids. Germline CDR1 reads SGHAT; CDR2 reads FQDESV (reference sequence). The trim removed 3 bases at V and 5 bases at J, leaving 2 bases unmatched. CDR3 nucleotide sequence: TGTGCCAGCAGCTTCCTAGCGGGAGGGGACGAGCAGTACTTC. Translated: CASSFLAGGDEQYF.

The genes are TRBV19 and TRBJ1-5; tentatively, D is TRBD1 (5 bases). In germline, CDR1 is LNHDA, CDR2 SQIVND (reference sequence). The CDR3 consists of 17 residues. V was trimmed by 7 bases and J by 4 bases, leaving 23 bases between them. The CDR3 region has the DNA TGTGCCAGTAAACTTTCACAGGCGGGGCGGAATAATCAGCCCCAGCATTTT. Translation: CASKLSQAGRNNQPQHF. The full variable domain, with the rest looked up from reference TRBV19 and TRBJ1-5, is DGGITQSPKYLFRKEGQNVTLSCEQNLNHDAMYWYRQDPGQGLRLIYYSQIVNDFQKGDIAEGYSVSREKKESFPLTVTSAQKNPTAFYLCASKLSQAGRNNQPQHFGDGTRLSIL.

This chain joins TRBV27 and TRBJ2-7; no reliable D call. Deletions cut 2 bases from V and 5 bases from J, with 13 bases between. The CDR3 length is 14 residues. Per germline, CDR1 MNHEY and CDR2 SMNVEV (reference sequence). CDR3 nucleotide sequence: TGTGCCAGCAGTTTAGCTGTCAGGCCCCACGAGCAGTACTTC. Translated: CASSLAVRPHEQYF.

The genes are TRBV5-1 and TRBJ2-1; 7 positions match TRBD2. Germline V lookup: CDR1 SGHRS, CDR2 YFSETQ. The ends lost 0 bases at V and 9 bases at J; junction bases unmatched: 3. The CDR3 contains 13 residues. CDR3 nucleotides: TGCGCCAGCAGCTTGGGAGCGGGGACTGAGCAGTTCTTC. Encoded protein: CASSLGAGTEQFF.

The chain recombines TRBV19 with TRBJ2-5; a possible D gene is TRBD1 (6 bases). Trimming removed 5 bases at V and 5 bases at J, with 12 bases between. CDR1 and CDR2 (germline): LNHDA, SQIVND (reference sequence). CDR3 size: 13 residues. In DNA form, the CDR3 reads TGTGCCAGTAGTCGGACAGTTCGGGAGACCCAGTACTTC. This translates into CASSRTVRETQYF. Looking up the rest from reference TRBV19 and TRBJ2-5 gives the full variable domain: DGGITQSPKYLFRKEGQNVTLSCEQNLNHDAMYWYRQDPGQGLRLIYYSQIVNDFQKGDIAEGYSVSREKKESFPLTVTSAQKNPTAFYLCASSRTVRETQYFGPGTRLLVL.

The chain combines TRBV11-2 with TRBJ2-3; tentatively, D is TRBD2 (6 bases). The CDR3 is 13 residues long. The germline gives CDR1 SGHAT, CDR2 FQNNGV. V lost 6 bases and J 1 base, leaving 8 bases between the germline ends. CDR3 residues: CASRRLGTDTQYF. In nucleotides, the CDR3 is TGTGCCAGCAGAAGACTAGGCACAGATACGCAGTATTTT.

The chain joins TRBV5-4 to TRBJ1-1; tentative D call: TRBD1 (6 bases). The CDR3 contains 15 residues. Trimming stripped 4 bases from V and 4 bases from J, with 17 bases between. CDR1 SGHNT and CDR2 YYREEE come from the germline V gene (reference sequence). The CDR3 sequence is CASSGGPGRGTEAFF. The CDR3 DNA follows: TGTGCCAGCAGCGGGGGTCCGGGCAGGGGCACTGAAGCTTTCTTT.

The chain joins TRBV5-4 to TRBJ1-4; possibly TRBD1 for D (6 bases). V lost 4 bases, J lost 1 base, and 11 bases lay in between. The CDR3 extends over 15 amino acids. In germline, CDR1 is SGHNT, CDR2 YYREEE (reference sequence). For the CDR3, the DNA is TGTGCCAGCAGCCAGGGGATGGAAACTAATGAAAAACTGTTTTTT. Encoded protein: CASSQGMETNEKLFF. Using reference TRBV5-4 and TRBJ1-4 for the parts outside the CDR3, the full variable domain is ETGVTQSPTHLIKTRGQQVTLRCSSQSGHNTVSWYQQALGQGPQFIFQYYREEENGRGNFPPRFSGLQFPNYSSELNVNALELDDSALYLCASSQGMETNEKLFFGSGTQLSVL.

In DNA, the CDR3 is TGTGCCAGCAGCTTAACAGTGCAGGGAGAGACCCAGTACTTC. Translation gives CASSLTVQGETQYF. The chain is built from TRBV7-2 and TRBJ2-5, with D perhaps matching TRBD1 (5 bases). The CDR3 covers 14 residues. V was pared by 2 bases and J by 4 bases, with 11 bases between. Germline loops: CDR1 SGHTA, CDR2 FQGNSA.

The rearrangement uses TRBV5-1 and TRBJ2-2; 13 bases fit TRBD2. V was pared by 7 bases and J by 4 bases, with 7 bases of the junction left unmatched. Germline V gene data show CDR1 as SGHRS and CDR2 as YFSETQ. The CDR3 covers 16 residues. DNA of the CDR3: TGCGCCAGCCGGACTAGCGGGAGTCGGGGCACCGGGGAGCTGTTTTTT. Amino acid sequence: CASRTSGSRGTGELFF.

This clone was seen more than once but under ten times. The rearrangement uses TRBV6-6 and TRBJ2-7; TRBD1 matches at 7 bases. Germline V gene lookup returns CDR1 MNHNY and CDR2 SVGAGI (reference sequence). After removal of 6 bases from V and 4 bases from J, the junction contained 6 bases not matched to a gene. The CDR3 is 13 residues long. The CDR3 spells CASSRRDSYEQYV. In nucleotides, the CDR3 is TGTGCCAGCAGCCGCCGGGACAGTTACGAGCAGTACGTC.

J is TRBJ1-1 and V is TRBV6-5, with TRBD1 matching 9 bases. V lost 4 bases, J lost 13 bases, and 10 bases stayed unmatched. Per the germline V gene, CDR1 is MNHEY and CDR2 is SVGAGI. The CDR3 runs 13 residues. This CDR3 reads CASSWPGQGEVFF. DNA for the CDR3: TGTGCCAGCAGTTGGCCGGGACAGGGCGAGGTTTTCTTT.

This clone appeared once. The chain joins TRBV5-1 to TRBJ2-1, with TRBD2 identical over 12 bases. Germline V gene sequence: CDR1 SGHRS, CDR2 YFSETQ. J gave up 8 bases and V 4 bases, and 10 bases lay outside the gene matches. This CDR3 region has 16 residues. The CDR3 nucleotides read TGCGCCAGCAGCGTCCTTTCTAGCGGGGGGGGTGATGAGCAGTTCTTC. Translating it yields CASSVLSSGGGDEQFF.

The genes are TRBV6-6 and TRBJ1-2; weak D call: TRBD1 (6 bases). Germline V lookup: CDR1 MNHNY, CDR2 SVGAGI (reference sequence). V was cut by 7 bases and J by 4 bases, with 16 bases left in between. There are 14 residues in the CDR3. The CDR3 here is CASKGGYSSYGYTF. For the CDR3, the DNA is TGTGCCAGCAAGGGGGGGTATTCTTCCTATGGCTACACCTTC.

This rearrangement joins TRBV5-1 to TRBJ2-1; 10 nucleotides match TRBD2. After removal of 1 base from V and 0 bases from J, the junction contained 7 bases not matched to a gene. The CDR3 contains 18 residues. Germline CDR1 and CDR2: SGHRS and YFSETQ. The CDR3 protein is CASSLRSGGQSSYNEQFF. CDR3 bases: TGCGCCAGCAGCTTGCGTAGCGGGGGGCAGTCCTCCTACAATGAGCAGTTCTTC.

Concerning this clone itself: A junction end diverges from the germline sequence, so it may reflect a read error. The chain uses TRBV27 and TRBJ2-7; D is perhaps TRBD2 (6 bases). The CDR3 is 16 residues long. Per germline, CDR1 MNHEY and CDR2 SMNVEV (reference sequence). The CDR3 sequence: CASGFLRTTSSYEQYF. In DNA, the CDR3 is TGTGCCAGCGGTTTCCTTAGGACTACAAGCTCCTACGAGCAGTACTTC.

This chain connects TRBV19 to TRBJ2-7; maybe TRBD2 (5 bases). CDR1 LNHDA and CDR2 SQIVND come from the germline V gene (reference sequence). V was clipped by 6 bases and J by 0 bases, with 12 bases between them. The CDR3 is 14 amino acids. CDR3 sequence reads: CASSEGQSSYEQYF. The DNA of the CDR3 is TGTGCCAGTAGCGAGGGCCAAAGCTCCTACGAGCAGTACTTC.

This chain uses TRBV28 with TRBJ2-4; D remains ambiguous. Germline CDR1 MDHEN, CDR2 SYDVKM. The CDR3 has 14 residues. Trimming cost V 5 bases and J 0 bases, with 8 bases left between them. The CDR3 DNA is TGTGCCAGCAGTCCCCCCCTAGCCAAAAACATTCAGTACTTC. Its protein is CASSPPLAKNIQYF.

The chain is built from TRBV5-6 and TRBJ2-1, with D possibly matching TRBD2 (6 bases). The CDR3 spans 15 residues. Germline lookup yields CDR1 SGHDT and CDR2 YYEEEE. V was cut by 0 bases and J by 4 bases, with 11 bases left in between. The CDR3 region is CASSLGGGTYNEQFF. DNA for the CDR3: TGTGCCAGCAGCTTGGGTGGCGGGACTTACAATGAGCAGTTCTTC.

The chain joins TRBV19 to TRBJ1-2; 10 bases align to TRBD1. The germline gives CDR1 LNHDA, CDR2 SQIVND (reference sequence). CDR3 length equals 16 residues. V lost 6 bases to trimming and J lost 4 bases; unmatched junction nucleotides: 11. CDR3 protein: CASRSLRDRGTYGYTF. In DNA, the CDR3 is TGTGCCAGTAGATCTCTCCGGGACAGGGGCACCTATGGCTACACCTTC.

The chain couples TRBV5-1 to TRBJ1-1; no firm D call. Germline V CDR1 and CDR2: SGHRS, YFSETQ. The V and J ends lost 4 bases and 1 base respectively, with 11 bases between them. The length of the CDR3 is 14 residues. The CDR3 nucleotides read TGCGCCAGCAGCCGAGACAACCCGAACACTGAAGCTTTCTTT. It is translated as CASSRDNPNTEAFF.

The J gene is TRBJ1-6, the V gene TRBV9, with D possibly matching TRBD1 (6 bases). Germline CDR1 is SGDLS and CDR2 is YYNGEE. The CDR3 loop spans 14 amino acids. The V end lost 1 base, the J end lost 7 bases, and 9 bases lay between the germline ends. CDR3 amino acids: CASSVNRENSPLHF. The CDR3 coding sequence is TGTGCCAGCAGCGTAAACAGGGAAAATTCACCCCTCCACTTT.